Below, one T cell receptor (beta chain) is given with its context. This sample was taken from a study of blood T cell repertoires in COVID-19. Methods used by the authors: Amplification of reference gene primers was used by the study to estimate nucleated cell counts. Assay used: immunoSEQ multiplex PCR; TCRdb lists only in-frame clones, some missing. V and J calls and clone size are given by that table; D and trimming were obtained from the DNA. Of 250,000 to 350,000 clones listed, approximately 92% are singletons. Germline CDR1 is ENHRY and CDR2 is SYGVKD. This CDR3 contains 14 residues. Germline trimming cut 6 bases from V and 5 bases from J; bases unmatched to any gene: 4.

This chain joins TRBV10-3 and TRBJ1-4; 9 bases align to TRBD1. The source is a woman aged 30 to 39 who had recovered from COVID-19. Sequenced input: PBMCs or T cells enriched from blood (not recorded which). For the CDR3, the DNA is TGTGCCATCAGCCCCGGACAGGGGAATGAAAAACTGTTTTTT. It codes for CAISPGQGNEKLFF.